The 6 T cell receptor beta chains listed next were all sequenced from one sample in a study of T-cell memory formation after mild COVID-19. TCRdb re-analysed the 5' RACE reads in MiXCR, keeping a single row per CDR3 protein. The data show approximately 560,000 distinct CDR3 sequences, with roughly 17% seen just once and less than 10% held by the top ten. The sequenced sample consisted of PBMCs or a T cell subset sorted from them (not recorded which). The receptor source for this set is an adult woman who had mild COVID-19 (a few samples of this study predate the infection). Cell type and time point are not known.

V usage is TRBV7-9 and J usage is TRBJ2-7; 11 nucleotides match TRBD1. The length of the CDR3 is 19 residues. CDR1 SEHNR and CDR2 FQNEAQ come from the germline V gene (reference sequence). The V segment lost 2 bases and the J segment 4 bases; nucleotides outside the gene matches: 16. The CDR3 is CASSLLGQGVDLPSYEQYF. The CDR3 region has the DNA TGTGCCAGCAGCTTACTGGGACAGGGGGTCGATCTCCCCTCTTACGAGCAGTACTTC.

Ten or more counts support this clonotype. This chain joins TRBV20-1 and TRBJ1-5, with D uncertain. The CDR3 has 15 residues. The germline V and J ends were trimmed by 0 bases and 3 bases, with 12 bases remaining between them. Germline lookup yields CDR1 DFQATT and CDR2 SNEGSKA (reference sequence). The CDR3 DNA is TGCAGTGCTAGAGATCGAGGCCACCCCAATCAGCCCCAGCATTTT. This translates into CSARDRGHPNQPQHF.

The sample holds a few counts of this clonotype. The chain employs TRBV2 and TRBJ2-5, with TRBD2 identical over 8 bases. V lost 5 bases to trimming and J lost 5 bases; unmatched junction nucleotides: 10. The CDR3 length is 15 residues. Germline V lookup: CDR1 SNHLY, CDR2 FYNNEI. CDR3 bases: TGTGCCAGCAGTCCGTCGGGGGGGCCCATGGAGACCCAGTACTTC. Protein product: CASSPSGGPMETQYF.

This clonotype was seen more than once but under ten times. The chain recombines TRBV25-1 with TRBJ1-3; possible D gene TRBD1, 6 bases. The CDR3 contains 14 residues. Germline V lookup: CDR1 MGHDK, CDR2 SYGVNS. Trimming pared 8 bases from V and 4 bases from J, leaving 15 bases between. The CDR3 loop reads CASETGAGGNTIYF. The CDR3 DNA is TGTGCCAGCGAGACGGGGGCCGGAGGAAACACCATATATTTT.

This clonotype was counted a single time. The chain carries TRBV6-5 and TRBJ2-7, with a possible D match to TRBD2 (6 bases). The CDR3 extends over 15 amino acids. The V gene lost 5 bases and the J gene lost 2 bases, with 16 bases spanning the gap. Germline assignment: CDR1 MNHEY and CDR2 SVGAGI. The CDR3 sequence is CASSPPAGGAYEQYF. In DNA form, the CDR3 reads TGTGCCAGCAGTCCCCCCGCCGGGGGAGCCTACGAGCAGTACTTC.

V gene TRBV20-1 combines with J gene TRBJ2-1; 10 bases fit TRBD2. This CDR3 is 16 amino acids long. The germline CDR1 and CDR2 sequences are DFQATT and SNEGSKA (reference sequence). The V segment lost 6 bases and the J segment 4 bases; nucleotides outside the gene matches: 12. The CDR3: CSARKRLAGQYNEQFF. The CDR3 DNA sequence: TGCAGTGCCCGTAAGAGACTAGCGGGCCAATACAATGAGCAGTTCTTC.